These T cell receptor beta chains were read from a single sample in a study of human T cells and chemical hapten exposure. From the RACE reads, TCRdb called clonotypes with MiXCR, one entry per CDR3 protein. The data hold roughly 380,000 distinct CDR3 sequences, with about 6.3% observed a single time. The sequences come from whole blood, collected in connection with sensitization to the hapten diphenylcyclopropenone (DPC). These receptors were collected from a woman under 30 with alopecia areata. Some clones in this sample may be carry-over from other donors' samples. Both conserved end residues are part of each CDR3. The order of the fields is clone size, D gene, J gene, V gene, CDR3 protein, CDR3 DNA. A D gene is named only where the DNA matches it firmly. A clone size is listed for some rows: how often the clone was seen (once, few, many), or a class if it is expanded.

clone_size: NA
d_call: TRBD2
j_call: TRBJ2-3
v_call: TRBV7-2
cdr3_aa: CASSRGRGGQTDTQYF
cdr3_nt: TGTGCCAGCAGCCGTGGACGGGGGGGCCAGACAGATACGCAGTATTTT

clone_size: many
d_call: TRBD1
j_call: TRBJ1-2
v_call: TRBV4-3
cdr3_aa: CASSQETGGASYGYTF
cdr3_nt: TGCGCCAGCAGCCAAGAGACAGGGGGCGCGTCTTATGGCTACACCTTC

clone_size: few
d_call: NA
j_call: TRBJ2-7
v_call: TRBV3-1
cdr3_aa: CASSQERTYEQYF
cdr3_nt: TGTGCCAGCAGCCAGGAACGTACCTACGAGCAGTACTTC

clone_size: few
d_call: NA
j_call: TRBJ1-1
v_call: TRBV6-5
cdr3_aa: CASSYRDPTEAFF
cdr3_nt: TGTGCCAGCAGTTACCGGGACCCCACTGAAGCTTTCTTT

clone_size: many
d_call: NA
j_call: TRBJ2-7
v_call: TRBV6-5
cdr3_aa: CASSSHQSSYEQYF
cdr3_nt: TGTGCCAGCAGTTCCCACCAGAGCTCCTACGAGCAGTACTTC

clone_size: few
d_call: TRBD1
j_call: TRBJ2-1
v_call: TRBV5-1
cdr3_aa: CASSLGGTGDGEQFF
cdr3_nt: TGCGCCAGCAGCTTGGGAGGGACAGGGGACGGTGAGCAGTTCTTC

clone_size: few
d_call: NA
j_call: TRBJ1-1
v_call: TRBV6-1
cdr3_aa: CASSERASRAAFF
cdr3_nt: TGTGCCAGCAGTGAACGGGCCAGTCGGGCAGCTTTCTTT

clone_size: few
d_call: NA
j_call: TRBJ2-1
v_call: TRBV6-2/TRBV6-3
cdr3_aa: CASSSVGPSPFF
cdr3_nt: TGTGCCAGCAGTTCAGTGGGGCCCAGCCCGTTCTTC

clone_size: many
d_call: NA
j_call: TRBJ1-5
v_call: TRBV12-3/TRBV12-4
cdr3_aa: CASSFYGGYSNQPQHF
cdr3_nt: TGTGCCAGCAGTTTCTACGGGGGGTATAGCAATCAGCCCCAGCATTTT

clone_size: many
d_call: NA
j_call: TRBJ1-1
v_call: TRBV7-2
cdr3_aa: CASSYAQGNTEAFF
cdr3_nt: TGTGCCAGCAGTTACGCACAGGGAAACACTGAAGCTTTCTTT

clone_size: many
d_call: NA
j_call: TRBJ2-5
v_call: TRBV7-2
cdr3_aa: CASSLTGKETQYF
cdr3_nt: TGTGCCAGCAGTCTTACAGGGAAAGAGACCCAGTACTTC

clone_size: few
d_call: NA
j_call: TRBJ2-3
v_call: TRBV10-3
cdr3_aa: CAVGLGPEGDTQYF
cdr3_nt: TGTGCCGTTGGTTTGGGACCCGAAGGAGATACGCAGTATTTT

clone_size: many
d_call: NA
j_call: TRBJ1-4
v_call: TRBV21-1
cdr3_aa: CASSKGGNATNEKLFF
cdr3_nt: TGTGCCAGCAGCAAAGGTGGCAACGCAACTAATGAAAAACTGTTTTTT

clone_size: many
d_call: NA
j_call: TRBJ1-5
v_call: TRBV12-3/TRBV12-4
cdr3_aa: CASSLSQGTEQPQHF
cdr3_nt: TGTGCCAGCAGTTTATCCCAGGGGACGGAGCAGCCCCAGCATTTT

clone_size: many
d_call: NA
j_call: TRBJ1-1
v_call: TRBV18
cdr3_aa: CASSRGQQGGNTEAFF
cdr3_nt: TGTGCCAGCTCACGGGGGCAACAGGGAGGGAACACTGAAGCTTTCTTT

clone_size: NA
d_call: NA
j_call: TRBJ2-3
v_call: TRBV6-5
cdr3_aa: CASSRAGLADTDTQYF
cdr3_nt: TGTGCCAGCAGCCGTGCCGGTCTTGCGGACACAGATACGCAGTATTTT

clone_size: many
d_call: TRBD1
j_call: TRBJ1-1
v_call: TRBV20-1
cdr3_aa: CSAPRTGNTEAFF
cdr3_nt: TGCAGTGCTCCGCGGACAGGGAACACTGAAGCTTTCTTT

clone_size: NA
d_call: NA
j_call: TRBJ1-5
v_call: TRBV20-1
cdr3_aa: CSDRVTGNQPQHF
cdr3_nt: TGCAGTGATAGAGTTACGGGGAATCAGCCCCAGCATTTT

clone_size: many
d_call: NA
j_call: TRBJ1-2
v_call: TRBV12-3/TRBV12-4
cdr3_aa: CASSFDGEYYGYTF
cdr3_nt: TGTGCCAGCAGTTTTGACGGAGAGTACTATGGCTACACCTTC

clone_size: NA
d_call: TRBD2
j_call: TRBJ2-2
v_call: TRBV9
cdr3_aa: CASSVTGLAVTGELFF
cdr3_nt: TGTGCCAGCAGCGTTACGGGACTAGCGGTGACCGGGGAGCTGTTTTTT

clone_size: NA
d_call: NA
j_call: TRBJ1-5
v_call: TRBV28
cdr3_aa: CASLMDSINQPQHF
cdr3_nt: TGTGCCAGCCTCATGGACAGCATTAATCAGCCCCAGCATTTT

clone_size: few
d_call: TRBD2
j_call: TRBJ2-3
v_call: TRBV5-1
cdr3_aa: CATGRGGTDTQYF
cdr3_nt: TGCGCCACTGGACGGGGGGGCACAGATACGCAGTATTTT